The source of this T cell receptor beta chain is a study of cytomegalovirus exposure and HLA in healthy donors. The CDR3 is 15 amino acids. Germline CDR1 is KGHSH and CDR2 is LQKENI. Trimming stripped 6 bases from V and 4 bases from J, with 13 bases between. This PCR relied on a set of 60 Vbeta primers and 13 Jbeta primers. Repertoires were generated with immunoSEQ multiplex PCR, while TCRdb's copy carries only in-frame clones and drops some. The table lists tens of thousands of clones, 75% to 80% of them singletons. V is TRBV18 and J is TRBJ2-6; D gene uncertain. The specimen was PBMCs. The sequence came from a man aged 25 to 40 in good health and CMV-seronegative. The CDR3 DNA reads TGTGCCAGCTCTCAACAGCCAAGAGGGGCCAACGTCCTGACTTTC. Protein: CASSQQPRGANVLTF.